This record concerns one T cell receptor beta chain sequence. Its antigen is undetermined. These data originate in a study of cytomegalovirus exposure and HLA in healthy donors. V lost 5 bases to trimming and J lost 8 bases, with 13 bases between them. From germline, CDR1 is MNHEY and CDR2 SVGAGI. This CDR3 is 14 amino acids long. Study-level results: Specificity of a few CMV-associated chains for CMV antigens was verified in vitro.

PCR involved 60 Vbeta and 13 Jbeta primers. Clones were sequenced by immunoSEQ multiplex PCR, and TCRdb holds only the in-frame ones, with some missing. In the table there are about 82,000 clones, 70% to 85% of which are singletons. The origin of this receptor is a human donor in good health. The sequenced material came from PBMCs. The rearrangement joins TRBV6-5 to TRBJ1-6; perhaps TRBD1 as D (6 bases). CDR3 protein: CASSRQVLDSPLHF. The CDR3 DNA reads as TGTGCCAGCAGTAGACAGGTTCTTGATTCACCCCTCCACTTT.